This T cell receptor (beta chain) derives from a study of Graves' ophthalmopathy and Graves' hyperthyroidism. A duration under 3 months, NOSPECS ≥4, CAS ≥3 and moderate-to-severe activity characterized the donors with ophthalmopathy. Germline V gene sequence: CDR1 MNHEY, CDR2 SMNVEV (reference sequence). The CDR3 length is 17 residues. V was pared by 1 base and J by 1 base, with 15 bases between. In this sample, this clonotype turned up many times. Its target is unknown. RNA served as the template for amplifying TCR beta CDR3 regions. Following a first-round RT-PCR that used HTBI primers, a second-round multiplex PCR was carried out. TCRdb re-called the multiplex PCR reads through MiXCR, storing one row per CDR3 protein. Here the sample spans approximately 160,000 distinct CDR3 sequences, 35% to 45% being singletons. Study-wide points: Ophthalmopathy cases were distinguished from stable hyperthyroidism by a 13-signature model, reaching around 88% sensitivity and over 80% specificity. Thyroid clonotypes that were expanded above 0.001 frequency mostly also appeared in blood.

The chain recombines TRBV27 with TRBJ2-3; D gene unclear. The source is a man aged 25-45 years with Graves' ophthalmopathy. The sequenced material came from peripheral blood. The CDR3 coding sequence is TGTGCCAGCAGTTTATTCAAGGGTGGGGAACGCACAGATACGCAGTATTTT. This codes for CASSLFKGGERTDTQYF.